This note documents a single T cell receptor beta chain sequence. The target antigen is unknown. The germline V gene encodes CDR1 SGHTA and CDR2 FQGTGA. The CDR3 runs 16 residues. Trimming took off 2 bases at V and 10 bases at J, with 21 bases between the two ends. 13 Jbeta primers and 60 Vbeta primers were used for the PCR. Repertoires were generated with immunoSEQ multiplex PCR, while TCRdb's copy carries only in-frame clones and drops some. The repertoire holds about 160,000 clones, with around four fifths as singletons. The sample belongs to a study of cytomegalovirus exposure and HLA in healthy donors. Turning to the study itself: Early released data comprised about 85 million unique TCRs from HLA-typed donors. Study-wide points: Sequence variants that were highly shared formed a cluster that was likely a sequencing artifact. HLA alleles were associated with around 17,000 TCR beta sequences in a later analysis at 0.05 false discovery rate.

The sequenced sample consisted of PBMCs. V usage is TRBV7-3 and J usage is TRBJ2-1, with a possible D match to TRBD1 (7 bases). The sequence derives from a man aged 25 to 45 in good health and CMV-seronegative. The CDR3 here is CASSLGGQGVYVEQFF. The CDR3 DNA reads as TGTGCCAGCAGCTTAGGGGGGCAGGGGGTGTACGTCGAGCAGTTCTTC.